The 14 T cell receptor beta chains presented below share a single source sample, sequenced in a study of blood T cell repertoires in COVID-19. Method: immunoSEQ multiplex PCR; TCRdb's copy keeps in-frame clones and lacks some. Of about 430,000 clones in the sample, around 91% are singletons; the top ten hold roughly 1.1%. Sample: PBMCs or T cells enriched from blood (not recorded which). These receptors were obtained from a young man who had recovered from COVID-19.

This sequence joins TRBV5-4 and TRBJ1-2, with 8 bases fitting TRBD1. J was trimmed by 2 bases and V by 4 bases; bases with no gene match: 7. This CDR3 has 15 residues. The germline V gene encodes CDR1 SGHNT and CDR2 YYREEE (reference sequence). CDR3 DNA sequence: TGTGCCAGCAGCATCCGGGACAGGCCAAACTATGGCTACACCTTC. Its translation is CASSIRDRPNYGYTF.

The chain recombines TRBV2 with TRBJ1-5, with TRBD1 matching over 7 bases. CDR3 length: 14 amino acids. V lost 6 bases and J lost 7; bases outside the gene matches: 9. Per germline, CDR1 SNHLY and CDR2 FYNNEI. The CDR3 DNA follows: TGTGCCAGCAGGACCGGGACAGCCGGCCAGCCCCAGCATTTT. Residues: CASRTGTAGQPQHF.

This chain links TRBV12-3 or TRBV12-4 with TRBJ1-4; perhaps TRBD1 as D (5 bases). This CDR3 contains 13 residues. Trimming took 8 bases from V and 8 from J, leaving 15 bases between them. The CDR3 coding sequence is TGTGCCAGCCGCAGGGTGAAGTCGGAAAAACTGTTTTTT. Translated, it gives CASRRVKSEKLFF.

The CDR3 DNA sequence: TGCGCCAGCAGCCAAGGAAAAGGGACAGTCAATTCACCCCTCCACTTT. It translates to CASSQGKGTVNSPLHF. V is TRBV4-1 and J is TRBJ1-6, with 7 bases lining up with TRBD1. The germline gives CDR1 MGHRA, CDR2 YSYEKL. V shed 1 base and J 7 bases; nucleotides not matched to a gene: 7. CDR3 length: 16 amino acids.

The chain combines TRBV4-1 with TRBJ2-3; D is possibly TRBD2 (6 bases). Trimming removed 1 base from V and 4 bases from J, with 9 bases in between. Germline CDR1 MGHRA, CDR2 YSYEKL. The CDR3 has 14 amino acids. The CDR3 coding sequence is TGCGCCAGCAGCCAAGGACCTAGCGCAGATACGCAGTATTTT. Its translation is CASSQGPSADTQYF.

This rearrangement joins TRBV7-9 to TRBJ2-3, with D tentatively TRBD1 (6 bases). Germline V gene data show CDR1 as SEHNR and CDR2 as FQNEAQ (reference sequence). The CDR3 is made up of 15 amino acids. V was trimmed by 5 bases and J by 5 bases, leaving 17 bases between them. CDR3 coding DNA: TGTGCCAGCAGCGTAACTCAGGGGCTTAGAGATACGCAGTATTTT. Protein: CASSVTQGLRDTQYF.

The chain carries TRBV11-2 and TRBJ2-7; perhaps TRBD1 as D (6 bases). The V end was cut by 6 bases, the J end by 0 bases, with 18 bases between. Germline CDR1 and CDR2: SGHAT and FQNNGV. The CDR3 is made up of 16 amino acids. The CDR3 region is CASSSHGGLSSYEQYF. The CDR3 DNA reads as TGTGCCAGCAGTTCCCATGGGGGCCTAAGCTCCTACGAGCAGTACTTC.

This clone was recorded once. This chain links TRBV28 with TRBJ2-2; a possible D gene is TRBD2 (7 bases). CDR3 length: 16 amino acids. Germline CDR1 MDHEN, CDR2 SYDVKM. V gave up 7 bases and J gave up 2 bases, with 17 bases separating them. The CDR3 coding sequence is TGTGCCAGCACTCGCGGGGGCGGGGTTAACACCGGGGAGCTGTTTTTT. This translates into CASTRGGGVNTGELFF.

V and J are TRBV18 and TRBJ1-3, with TRBD1 matching over 8 bases. The ends lost 6 bases at V and 1 base at J; junction bases unmatched: 11. Germline CDR1 is KGHSH and CDR2 is LQKENI. The CDR3 covers 17 residues. The CDR3 DNA is TGTGCCAGCTCCCCAAACCGGGACAGGCTTTCTGGAAACACCATATATTTT. Translating gives CASSPNRDRLSGNTIYF.

The rearrangement joins TRBV6-4 to TRBJ2-1, with TRBD2 as a possible D gene (6 bases). V dropped 4 bases and J dropped 0 bases, with 10 bases sitting between them. CDR1 and CDR2 (germline): MRHNA, SNTAGT. The CDR3 runs 15 residues. The DNA of the CDR3 is TGTGCCAGCAGTGTAGCGGAGAGCTCCTACAATGAGCAGTTCTTC. Encoded protein: CASSVAESSYNEQFF.

The genes are TRBV9 and TRBJ2-3; 12 bases are shared with TRBD2. The V segment lost 4 bases and the J segment 2 bases; nucleotides outside the gene matches: 11. The CDR3 runs 18 residues. Germline V gene data show CDR1 as SGDLS and CDR2 as YYNGEE. CDR3: CASSPPGLAGGPTDTQYF. The CDR3 DNA follows: TGTGCCAGCAGCCCTCCGGGACTAGCGGGTGGTCCCACAGATACGCAGTATTTT.

The V and J genes are TRBV7-9 and TRBJ2-2; D ambiguous. The V gene lost 2 bases and the J gene lost 1 base, with 8 bases spanning the gap. The CDR3 length is 15 residues. Germline assignment: CDR1 SEHNR and CDR2 FQNEAQ (reference sequence). CDR3 in amino acids: CASSLQNLNTGELFF. DNA of the CDR3: TGTGCCAGCAGCTTACAGAATCTGAACACCGGGGAGCTGTTTTTT.

The genes are TRBV24-1 and TRBJ2-2; D remains ambiguous. Trimming stripped 6 bases from V and 0 bases from J, with 4 bases between. Looked up from germline, CDR1 is KGHDR and CDR2 is SFDVKD. This CDR3 region has 13 residues. CDR3 loop: CATSHTNTGELFF. The CDR3 nucleotides read TGTGCCACCAGTCACACGAACACCGGGGAGCTGTTTTTT.

The chain links TRBV5-1 to TRBJ2-7; TRBD2 is a possible D gene (6 bases). This CDR3 contains 15 residues. Trimming took off 0 bases at V and 0 bases at J, with 10 bases between the two ends. Germline V gene lookup returns CDR1 SGHRS and CDR2 YFSETQ. The CDR3 loop is CASSLASGLSYEQYF. The DNA of the CDR3 is TGCGCCAGCAGCTTGGCGAGCGGGCTCTCCTACGAGCAGTACTTC. Complete variable domain (other parts from reference TRBV5-1 and TRBJ2-7): KAGVTQTPRYLIKTRGQQVTLSCSPISGHRSVSWYQQTPGQGLQFLFEYFSETQRNKGNFPGRFSGRQFSNSRSEMNVSTLELGDSALYLCASSLASGLSYEQYFGPGTRLTVT.